These 5 T cell receptor beta chains were all obtained from the same sample, sequenced in a study of patients with pleural tuberculosis. TCRdb processed the reads anew with MiXCR; each CDR3 protein has one entry. This table holds about 30,000 distinct CDR3 sequences, over 15% found once. Sequenced input: peripheral blood. These receptors all stem from a human donor with pleural tuberculosis.

This clonotype was observed many times. This chain connects TRBV19 to TRBJ1-5; D might be TRBD1 (5 bases). Looked up from germline, CDR1 is LNHDA and CDR2 is SQIVND (reference sequence). This CDR3 region has 16 residues. Trimming took 5 bases from V and 0 from J, leaving 14 bases between them. CDR3 coding DNA: TGTGCCAGTAGTTCCCACCGGGGGAGTAGCAATCAGCCCCAGCATTTT. As protein: CASSSHRGSSNQPQHF. Full variable domain (rest looked up from reference TRBV19 and TRBJ1-5): DGGITQSPKYLFRKEGQNVTLSCEQNLNHDAMYWYRQDPGQGLRLIYYSQIVNDFQKGDIAEGYSVSREKKESFPLTVTSAQKNPTAFYLCASSSHRGSSNQPQHFGDGTRLSIL.

This clonotype came up many times. The chain couples TRBV27 to TRBJ2-7, with D hard to call. The CDR3 length is 16 residues. The germline V gene has CDR1 MNHEY and CDR2 SMNVEV (reference sequence). Trimming took 5 bases from V and 4 from J, leaving 21 bases between them. In DNA, the CDR3 is TGTGCCAGCAGTCCCGGCGGAGCGCAACTCCTTTACGAGCAGTACTTC. This sequence encodes CASSPGGAQLLYEQYF.

This clonotype was recorded many times. V gene TRBV3-1 combines with J gene TRBJ1-2; D is uncertain. Trimming took 4 bases from V and 8 from J, leaving 17 bases between them. The CDR3 is 14 residues long. Germline loops: CDR1 LGHDT, CDR2 YNNKEL (reference sequence). In DNA form, the CDR3 reads TGTGCCAGCAGCCTTGGCGGCTCCCTCAGAGGCTACACCTTC. Amino acid sequence: CASSLGGSLRGYTF. Filled out from reference TRBV3-1 and TRBJ1-2, the complete variable domain reads DTAVSQTPKYLVTQMGNDKSIKCEQNLGHDTMYWYKQDSKKFLKIMFSYNNKELIINETVPNRFSPKSPDKAHLNLHINSLELGDSAVYFCASSLGGSLRGYTFGSGTRLTVV.

This clonotype was found many times. The chain carries TRBV20-1 and TRBJ1-5; D unresolved. From germline, CDR1 is DFQATT and CDR2 SNEGSKA (reference sequence). This CDR3 spans 12 amino acids. The V end lost 5 bases, the J end lost 2 bases, and 7 bases lay between the germline ends. The CDR3 reads CSAVPGNQPQHF. CDR3 sequence (DNA): TGCAGTGCTGTACCCGGCAATCAGCCCCAGCATTTT.

This clonotype came up once. The rearrangement uses TRBV15 and TRBJ1-2, with 8 bases aligning to TRBD1. The V gene end was trimmed by 3 bases and the J gene end by 8 bases; junction bases not matched to a gene: 11. This CDR3 is built from 15 residues. Looked up from germline, CDR1 is LNHNV and CDR2 is YYDKDF (reference sequence). DNA of the CDR3: TGTGCCACCAGCAGCTCGGACAGGGACCAGAGGGGCTACACCTTC. This gives the protein CATSSSDRDQRGYTF.